This T cell receptor (beta chain) came from a study of beta chain features in type 1 diabetes. Study observations and caveats: All four CD4+ subsets from Type 1 diabetes patients carried moderately but significantly shorter TCRB CDR3s.

Expressed TCRB transcripts were sequenced after all isolated RNA was converted to cDNA. The table came from immunoSEQ multiplex PCR; TCRdb's copy has only in-frame clones and leaves some out. The data hold 450,000 to 550,000 clones, with approximately 31% observed a single time. The germline gives CDR1 LGHNA, CDR2 YSLEER. The CDR3 length is 14 residues. V shed 3 bases and J shed 5 bases, with 14 bases lying between them. On this clone itself: Its antigen is unidentified.

CD4+ naive, central memory, regulatory and stem cell-like memory cells were sorted via CD45RO/CCR7/CD25/CD127/CD95/CD27. This chain connects TRBV4-3 to TRBJ2-7; perhaps TRBD1 as D (5 bases). Sequencing was done on a sample of naive CD4+ T cells from blood. The receptor was derived from a man between 18 and 35 years old in good health. The CDR3 region is CASSQDIAADEQYF. Here the CDR3 DNA reads TGCGCCAGCAGCCAGGACATTGCCGCAGACGAGCAGTACTTC.